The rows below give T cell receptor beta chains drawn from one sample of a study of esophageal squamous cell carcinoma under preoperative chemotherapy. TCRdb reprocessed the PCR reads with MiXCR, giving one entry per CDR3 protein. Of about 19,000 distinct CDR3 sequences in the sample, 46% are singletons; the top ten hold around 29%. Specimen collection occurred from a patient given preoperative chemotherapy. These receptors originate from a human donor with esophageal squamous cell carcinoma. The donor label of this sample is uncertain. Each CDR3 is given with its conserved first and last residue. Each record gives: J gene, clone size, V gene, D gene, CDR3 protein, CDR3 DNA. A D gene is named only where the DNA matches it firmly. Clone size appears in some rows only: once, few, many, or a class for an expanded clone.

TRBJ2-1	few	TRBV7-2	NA	CASSLVSTNAQFF	TGTGCCAGCAGCTTAGTTTCGACTAATGCGCAGTTCTTC
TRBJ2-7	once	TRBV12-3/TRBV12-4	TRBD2	CASSLVSGGMNEQYF	TGTGCCAGCAGTTTAGTGAGCGGGGGTATGAACGAGCAGTACTTC
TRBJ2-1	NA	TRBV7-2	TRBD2	CASSSPTSGGSYNEQFF	TGTGCCAGCAGCTCCCCGACTAGCGGGGGCTCCTACAATGAGCAGTTCTTC
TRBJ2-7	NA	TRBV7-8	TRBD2	CGSTGPTSTDTQYF	TGTGGCAGCACGGGGCCGACTAGCACAGATACGCAGTACTTC
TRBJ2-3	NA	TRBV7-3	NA	CASSLPAEGSSQYF	TGTGCCAGCAGCCTCCCGGCGGAGGGCTCCAGCCAGTATTTC
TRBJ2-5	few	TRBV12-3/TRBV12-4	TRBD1	CASSSRQGQGREQYF	TGTGCCAGCAGTTCGAGACAGGGGCAAGGTAGGGAGCAGTACTTC
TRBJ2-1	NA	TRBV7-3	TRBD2	CASSPTSGEYNEQFF	TGTGCCAGCAGCCCTACTAGCGGGGAATACAATGAGCAGTTCTTC
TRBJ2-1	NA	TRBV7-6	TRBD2	CASSLGLSNEQFF	TGTGCCAGCAGCTTGGGACTATCTAATGAGCAGTTCTTC
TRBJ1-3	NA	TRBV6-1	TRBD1	CASSGGQGIGNTIYF	TGTGCCAGCAGTGGCGGACAGGGCATTGGAAACACCATATATTTT
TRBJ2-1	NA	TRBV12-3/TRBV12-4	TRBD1	CANGQGRNEQFF	TGTGCCAACGGACAGGGGAGGAATGAGCAGTTCTTC
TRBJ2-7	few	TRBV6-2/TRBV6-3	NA	CASRMSSYNEQYF	TGTGCCAGCAGGATGAGCTCCTACAATGAGCAGTACTTC
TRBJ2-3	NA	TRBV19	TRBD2	CASSIGGLDGVTQYF	TGTGCCAGTAGTATAGGGGGACTAGATGGGGTTACGCAGTATTTT
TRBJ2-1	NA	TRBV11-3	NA	CASSLNPTYNEQFF	TGTGCCAGCAGTCTTAACCCCACCTACAATGAGCAGTTCTTC
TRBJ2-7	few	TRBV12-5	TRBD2	CASGPSGRGEQYF	TGTGCTAGTGGCCCTAGCGGGAGGGGTGAGCAGTACTTC
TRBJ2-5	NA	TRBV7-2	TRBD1	CASSLQGAETQYF	TGTGCCAGCAGCCTACAGGGGGCGGAGACCCAGTACTTC
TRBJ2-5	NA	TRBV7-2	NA	CASSFRTPPGEQYF	TGTGCCAGCAGCTTTAGGACTCCTCCTGGTGAGCAGTACTTC
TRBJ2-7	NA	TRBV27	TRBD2	CASSFRAGGEQYF	TGTGCCAGCAGTTTTCGAGCGGGAGGCGAGCAGTACTTC
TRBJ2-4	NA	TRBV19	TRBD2	CASSKAGGDEQYF	TGTGCCAGTAGTAAAGCGGGAGGGGATGAGCAGTACTTC
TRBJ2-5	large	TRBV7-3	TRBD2	CASSPGLAGETQYF	TGTGCCAGCAGCCCGGGACTAGCGGGAGAGACCCAGTACTTC
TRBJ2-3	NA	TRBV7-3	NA	CASSSDWATDTQYF	TGTGCCAGCAGCTCGGACTGGGCCACAGATACTCAGTATTTC
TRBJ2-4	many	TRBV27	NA	CASSLRGQFENIQYF	TGTGCCAGCAGTTTGAGAGGACAGTTCGAAAACATTCAGTACTTC
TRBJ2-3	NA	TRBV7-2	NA	CASSAPGLGGKNTQYF	TGTGCCAGCAGCGCACCGGGGCTGGGGGGCAAAAACACGCAGTATTTC
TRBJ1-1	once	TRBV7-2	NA	CASNPQGFGTEAFF	TGTGCCAGCAACCCCCAGGGGTTTGGCACTGAAGCTTTCTTT
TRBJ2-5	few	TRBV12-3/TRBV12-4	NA	CASSPGRETQYF	TGTGCCAGCAGCCCCGGGAGAGAGACCCAGTACTTC
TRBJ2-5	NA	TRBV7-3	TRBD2	CARGHGGGPRDTQYF	TGTGCCAGGGGCCACGGGGGAGGGCCCCGGGATACCCAGTACTTC
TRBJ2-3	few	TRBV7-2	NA	CASSQLLVADTQYF	TGTGCCAGCAGCCAACTCCTAGTGGCAGATACGCAGTATTTT
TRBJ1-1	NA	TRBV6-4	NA	CASSDSRSELGPEAFF	TGTGCCAGCAGTGACTCACGGTCAGAGTTGGGGCCTGAAGCTTTCTTT
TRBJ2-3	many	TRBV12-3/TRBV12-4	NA	CASRVGSGTDTQYF	TGTGCCAGCAGGGTAGGGTCCGGGACAGATACGCAGTATTTT
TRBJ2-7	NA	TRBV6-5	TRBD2	CASSYGGSYEQYF	TGTGCCAGCAGTTATGGCGGGAGCTACGAGCAGTACTTC
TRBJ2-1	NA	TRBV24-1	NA	CATSLTRHNEQFF	TGTGCCACCAGCCTGACTAGACACAATGAGCAGTTCTTC
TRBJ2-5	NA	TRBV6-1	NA	CASNPDPSGGDQYF	TGTGCCAGCAATCCAGACCCCTCCGGCGGGGACCAGTACTTC
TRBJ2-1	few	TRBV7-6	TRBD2	CASSPPGASGSNEQFF	TGTGCCAGCAGCCCCCCTGGGGCTAGCGGGAGTAATGAGCAGTTCTTC
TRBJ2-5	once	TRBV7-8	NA	CASAAGAGGGKDTQYF	TGTGCCAGCGCCGCGGGGGCGGGCGGCGGCAAAGATACCCAGTACTTC
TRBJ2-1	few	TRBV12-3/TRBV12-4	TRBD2	CASSFPTGTSGRISYNEQFF	TGTGCCAGCAGTTTCCCTACCGGGACTAGCGGGAGAATTTCCTACAATGAGCAGTTCTTC
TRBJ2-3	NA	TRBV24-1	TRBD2	CATSLASGSPGTDTQYF	TGTGCCACCAGTTTGGCTAGCGGGAGCCCCGGGACAGATACGCAGTATTTT
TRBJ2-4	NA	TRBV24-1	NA	CATSDPAAGGTKNTQYF	TGTGCCACCAGTGATCCCGCCGCTGGAGGTACCAAAAACACCCAGTACTTC
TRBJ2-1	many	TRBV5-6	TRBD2	CASSLGVVAGGPAGAQFF	TGTGCCAGCAGCTTGGGGGTAGTAGCGGGAGGGCCGGCGGGCGCGCAGTTCTTC
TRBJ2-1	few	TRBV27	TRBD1	CASSPDRGLEQFF	TGTGCCAGCAGCCCGGACAGGGGGCTTGAGCAGTTCTTC
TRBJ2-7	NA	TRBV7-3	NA	CASSLGAGSATDTQYF	TGTGCCAGCAGCCTGGGGGCAGGGAGTGCCACAGATACGCAGTACTTC
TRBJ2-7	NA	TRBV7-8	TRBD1	CASSRTGGAEQYF	TGTGCCAGCAGCAGGACAGGGGGCGCCGAGCAGTACTTC
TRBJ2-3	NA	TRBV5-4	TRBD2	CASSFRLAGGITDTQYF	TGTGCCAGCAGCTTCCGACTAGCGGGGGGGATCACAGATACGCAGTATTTT
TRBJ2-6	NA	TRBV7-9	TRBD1	CASSSPGQGIWGSNVQTF	TGTGCCAGCAGCTCTCCGGGACAGGGTATTTGGGGCTCCAACGTCCAGACTTTC
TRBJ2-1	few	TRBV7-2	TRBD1	CASSSGQRYYNEQFF	TGTGCCAGCAGCTCGGGACAGAGATACTACAATGAGCAGTTCTTC
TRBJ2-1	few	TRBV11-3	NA	CASSLVAGTSNEQFF	TGTGCCAGCAGCTTAGTGGCCGGGACATCCAATGAGCAGTTCTTC
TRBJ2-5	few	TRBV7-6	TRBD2	CASTLSGEGETQYF	TGTGCCAGCACCCTTAGCGGGGAGGGTGAGACCCAGTACTTC
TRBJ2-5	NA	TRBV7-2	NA	CASSLGTQETQYF	TGTGCCAGCAGCTTGGGCACCCAAGAGACCCAGTACTTC
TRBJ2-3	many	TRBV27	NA	CASSRIVGSGDTQYF	TGTGCCAGCAGTCGCATCGTCGGGAGCGGAGATACGCAGTATTTT
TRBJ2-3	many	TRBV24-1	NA	CATSDSLGESTDTQYF	TGTGCCACCAGTGATTCGCTCGGGGAGAGCACAGATACGCAGTATTTT